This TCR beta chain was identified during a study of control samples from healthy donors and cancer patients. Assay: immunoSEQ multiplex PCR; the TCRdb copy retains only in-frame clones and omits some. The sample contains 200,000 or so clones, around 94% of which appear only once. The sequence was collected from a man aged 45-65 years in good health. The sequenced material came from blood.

The CDR3 region is CASSHSGGVGETQYF. In nucleotides, the CDR3 is TGTGCCAGCAGCCATTCAGGAGGGGTCGGGGAGACCCAGTACTTC. This chain uses TRBV11-2 with TRBJ2-5; a weak D match, TRBD2 (6 bases). The germline V gene encodes CDR1 SGHAT and CDR2 FQNNGV. This CDR3 has 15 amino acids. Trimming removed 5 bases at V and 5 bases at J, with 18 bases between. The full variable domain, rest sourced from reference TRBV11-2 and TRBJ2-5, is EAGVAQSPRYKIIEKRQSVAFWCNPISGHATLYWYQQILGQGPKLLIQFQNNGVVDDSQLPKDRFSAERLKGVDSTLKIQPAKLEDSAVYLCASSHSGGVGETQYFGPGTRLLVL.